A selection of T cell receptor beta chains follows, all from one sample in a study of T cell repertoires in cytomegalovirus infection. TCRdb used MiXCR to reprocess the reads, holding one entry per CDR3 protein. The table records approximately 170,000 distinct CDR3 sequences, about 15% of them present only once. Material for sequencing was PBMCs. The receptor set was obtained from a human donor in good health (CMV status not recorded). Some clones in this sample may be carry-over from other donors' samples. The CDR3 runs from the conserved cysteine through the conserved F or W. Fields, in order: J gene, V gene, CDR3 protein.

j_gene: TRBJ2-7; v_gene: TRBV12-3/TRBV12-4; CDR3aa: CASSIGTYEQYF
j_gene: TRBJ2-3; v_gene: TRBV12-3/TRBV12-4; CDR3aa: CASSLSLAGTSTDTQYF
j_gene: TRBJ2-5; v_gene: TRBV7-3; CDR3aa: CASSRDTSGTQYF
j_gene: TRBJ2-2; v_gene: TRBV4-2; CDR3aa: CASSQGGLGDTGELFF
j_gene: TRBJ2-3; v_gene: TRBV7-2; CDR3aa: CASSGRRSGHTDTQYF
j_gene: TRBJ1-1; v_gene: TRBV19; CDR3aa: CASSTRTGGAGRPTEAFF
j_gene: TRBJ1-6; v_gene: TRBV7-2; CDR3aa: CASSPRGQLNSPLHF
j_gene: TRBJ1-1; v_gene: TRBV14; CDR3aa: CASSSGTNTEAFF
j_gene: TRBJ2-2; v_gene: TRBV20-1; CDR3aa: CSAPAPSGSAGELFF
j_gene: TRBJ2-3; v_gene: TRBV28; CDR3aa: CASSFGGWLAGDSTDTQYF
j_gene: TRBJ2-7; v_gene: TRBV5-1; CDR3aa: CASQGDYYEQYF
j_gene: TRBJ2-3; v_gene: TRBV29-1; CDR3aa: CSGGRVSDTQYF
j_gene: TRBJ1-1; v_gene: TRBV13; CDR3aa: CASSPLVPRVAGTEAFF
j_gene: TRBJ1-5; v_gene: TRBV18; CDR3aa: CASSRGAGGDQPQHF
j_gene: TRBJ1-5; v_gene: TRBV2; CDR3aa: CASREDGFNQPQHF
j_gene: TRBJ1-1; v_gene: TRBV11-3; CDR3aa: CASSLEGDMNTEAFF
j_gene: TRBJ2-5; v_gene: TRBV12-3/TRBV12-4; CDR3aa: CASSLSQETQYF
j_gene: TRBJ1-1; v_gene: TRBV7-2; CDR3aa: CASSPGGGAFF
j_gene: TRBJ2-7; v_gene: TRBV6-2/TRBV6-3; CDR3aa: CASSVAGEATYEQYF
j_gene: TRBJ1-2; v_gene: TRBV7-9; CDR3aa: CASSSDISYGYTF
j_gene: TRBJ2-7; v_gene: TRBV20-1; CDR3aa: CSASGLAGGPYEQYF
j_gene: TRBJ1-2; v_gene: TRBV29-1; CDR3aa: CSVEDRTRNGYGYTF
j_gene: TRBJ2-7; v_gene: TRBV25-1; CDR3aa: CASSELGASYEQYF
j_gene: TRBJ1-6; v_gene: TRBV10-3; CDR3aa: CAISEGGVAYNSPLHF
j_gene: TRBJ1-5; v_gene: TRBV12-3/TRBV12-4; CDR3aa: CASRAEGAQHF
j_gene: TRBJ1-2; v_gene: TRBV28; CDR3aa: CAAGLPGTWGNYGYTF
j_gene: TRBJ2-1; v_gene: TRBV14; CDR3aa: CASSHRGRSTYNEQFF
j_gene: TRBJ2-5; v_gene: TRBV7-9; CDR3aa: CASSLPGAETQYF
j_gene: TRBJ2-1; v_gene: TRBV18; CDR3aa: CASSLPIDRGYRNEQFF
j_gene: TRBJ1-4; v_gene: TRBV7-6; CDR3aa: CASSGTGQGEKLFF
j_gene: TRBJ1-2; v_gene: TRBV10-3; CDR3aa: CAISESGRPYGYTF
j_gene: TRBJ2-7; v_gene: TRBV10-3; CDR3aa: CAISGGQTAPLEQYF
j_gene: TRBJ1-5; v_gene: TRBV7-2; CDR3aa: CASSLGWGGNQPQHF
j_gene: TRBJ1-2; v_gene: TRBV9; CDR3aa: CASSVRDIQGSSTF
j_gene: TRBJ2-7; v_gene: TRBV7-2; CDR3aa: CASSLVRTGGTRGEQYF
j_gene: TRBJ2-3; v_gene: TRBV7-2; CDR3aa: CASSRRLAPDTQYF
j_gene: TRBJ1-1; v_gene: TRBV7-2; CDR3aa: CASSLVGGGLEAFF
j_gene: TRBJ2-7; v_gene: TRBV29-1; CDR3aa: CSAFSGYEQYF
j_gene: TRBJ2-5; v_gene: TRBV11-2; CDR3aa: CASSLDKLAPKVTQYF
j_gene: TRBJ1-1; v_gene: TRBV30; CDR3aa: CAWSVQIEAFF
j_gene: TRBJ1-5; v_gene: TRBV12-3/TRBV12-4; CDR3aa: CASSLAGSSQPQHF
j_gene: TRBJ1-1; v_gene: TRBV6-5; CDR3aa: CASSYSPVDTEAFF
j_gene: TRBJ1-1; v_gene: TRBV6-1; CDR3aa: CASSSPSSEAFF
j_gene: TRBJ2-7; v_gene: TRBV28; CDR3aa: CASSLVQIRSEQYF
j_gene: TRBJ1-2; v_gene: TRBV7-2; CDR3aa: CASSWTGGARGYTF
j_gene: TRBJ1-4; v_gene: TRBV20-1; CDR3aa: CSARETRRTNEKLFF
j_gene: TRBJ2-7; v_gene: TRBV28; CDR3aa: CASSFFDEQYF
j_gene: TRBJ2-1; v_gene: TRBV20-1; CDR3aa: CSALSGGSSYNEQFF
j_gene: TRBJ1-1; v_gene: TRBV7-2; CDR3aa: CASSYRTGMNTEAFF
j_gene: TRBJ2-1; v_gene: TRBV11-2; CDR3aa: CASSSRDLGHNEQFF
j_gene: TRBJ1-2; v_gene: TRBV29-1; CDR3aa: CSVRDRNGYTF
j_gene: TRBJ1-2; v_gene: TRBV10-3; CDR3aa: CAISEQGDYGYTF
j_gene: TRBJ2-5; v_gene: TRBV24-1; CDR3aa: CATSEGETQYF
j_gene: TRBJ1-5; v_gene: TRBV20-1; CDR3aa: CSARGPPGQPQHF
j_gene: TRBJ1-6; v_gene: TRBV4-1; CDR3aa: CASSQGVSPLHF